The rows below give T cell receptor beta chains drawn from one sample of a study of PD-L1 blockade in urothelial cancer. Profiling relied on immunoSEQ multiplex PCR, and the TCRdb table lists in-frame clones only, not all of them. The sample yields tens of thousands of clones, more than 75% seen once. The sequencing used PBMCs, collected around atezolizumab (anti-PD-L1) treatment. All receptors derive from a man aged 55 to 70 with urothelial cancer. CDR3s include the opening cysteine and the closing phenylalanine or tryptophan. The order of the fields is D gene, V gene, J gene, clone size, CDR3 DNA, CDR3 protein. A D gene is named only where the DNA matches it firmly. Size is omitted from some rows. Given values are once, few, many or a class for expanded clones.

>TRBD2|TRBV4-2|TRBJ2-3|-
TGTGCCAGCAGCCCCCTCCGAAGCGGACTAGCGGGGGAGGGTGCAGATACGCAGTATTTT
CASSPLRSGLAGEGADTQYF
>TRBD1|TRBV5-6|TRBJ1-2|-
TGTGCCAGCAGCGAGGGACAGAACTATGGCTACACCTTC
CASSEGQNYGYTF
>TRBD2|TRBV15|TRBJ2-5|-
TGTGCCACCAGCACCCTAGCGGGGGATCTTCAAGAGACCCAGTACTTC
CATSTLAGDLQETQYF
>-|TRBV29-1|TRBJ2-3|few
TGCAGCGTCCTCCGGGACACCAGTACGCAGTATTTT
CSVLRDTSTQYF
>-|TRBV6-5|TRBJ2-1|-
TGTGCCAGCAGTTACCGGAGAGCTGCGGCCTACAATGAGCAGTTCTTC
CASSYRRAAAYNEQFF
>-|TRBV19|TRBJ1-1|-
TGTGCCAGTAGTGTCAGGGCGACCGGGGGGCGGACTGAAGCTTTCTTT
CASSVRATGGRTEAFF
>TRBD1|TRBV5-1|TRBJ2-2|-
TGCGCCAGCAGCTTGGTAGGGACAGCTAACACCGGGGAGCTGTTTTTT
CASSLVGTANTGELFF
>TRBD1|TRBV28|TRBJ2-7|-
TGTGCCAGCAGTTTGACGGACAGGGCAGAGGAGCAGTACTTC
CASSLTDRAEEQYF
>TRBD2|TRBV5-1|TRBJ2-7|-
TGCGCCAGCAGCCTCAGAAGTAGCGGGGTCCCCTACGAGCAGTACTTC
CASSLRSSGVPYEQYF
>-|TRBV7-8|TRBJ2-1|-
TGTGCCAGCAGCTTACGTTTTCAGGGTACCTACAATGAGCAGTTCTTC
CASSLRFQGTYNEQFF
>-|TRBV11-3|TRBJ1-1|-
TGTGCCAGCAGCTTAATAAACACTGAAGCTTTCTTT
CASSLINTEAFF
>TRBD2|TRBV10-3|TRBJ2-1|once
TGTGCCATCAGTGAGTCGACTAGCGGGGGGTACAATGAGCAGTTCTTC
CAISESTSGGYNEQFF
>TRBD1|TRBV6-5|TRBJ2-7|-
TGTGCCAGCACCCGGGACAGGGACTACGAGCAGTACTTC
CASTRDRDYEQYF
>TRBD1|TRBV29-1|TRBJ1-1|-
TGCAGCGTGGGGCAGGGGGCAAGTGAAGCTTTCTTT
CSVGQGASEAFF
>-|TRBV15|TRBJ1-1|-
TGTGCCACCAGCAGAGATAGGGGGTATAGGAACACTGAAGCTTTCTTT
CATSRDRGYRNTEAFF
>TRBD2|TRBV15|TRBJ2-7|-
TGTGCCACCAGCAGAGGCGGGGGGGCCCACGAGCAGTACTTC
CATSRGGGAHEQYF
>-|TRBV7-2|TRBJ2-3|-
TGTGCCAGCAGCGTCCAGAGCACAGATACGCAGTATTTT
CASSVQSTDTQYF
>-|TRBV4-1|TRBJ1-2|-
TGCGCCAGCAGCCAAGAGGGCAGCATAATTTCCTATGGCTACACCTTC
CASSQEGSIISYGYTF
>-|TRBV4-1|TRBJ1-1|few
TGCGCCAGCAGCCAAGTAAACAGGTTTGGGGTTAACACTGAAGCTTTCTTT
CASSQVNRFGVNTEAFF
>TRBD2|TRBV4-1|TRBJ2-7|-
TGCGCCAGCAGCCAAGCTCCGGGGAGGGGCGACGAGCAGTACTTC
CASSQAPGRGDEQYF
>-|TRBV10-1|TRBJ1-2|-
TGCGCCAGCAGTGAAACGAGGACAGCTACTAACTATGGCTACACCTTC
CASSETRTATNYGYTF
>TRBD1|TRBV6-5|TRBJ1-2|-
TGTGCCAGCAGCCCGGGACAGGGAGGCTACACCTTC
CASSPGQGGYTF
>-|TRBV6-1|TRBJ2-3|-
TGTGCCAGCAGTGAAGGGCCGGGAACAGATACGCAGTATTTT
CASSEGPGTDTQYF
>-|TRBV18|TRBJ1-5|-
TGTGCCAGCTCACCGGGGGGGACGGGACTTCAGCCCCAGCATTTT
CASSPGGTGLQPQHF
>TRBD1|TRBV27|TRBJ1-1|-
TGTGCCAGCAGTTGGACAGGGGACACTGAAGCTTTCTTT
CASSWTGDTEAFF
>-|TRBV5-4|TRBJ2-3|-
TGTGCCAGCAGCTTGGATACACAGGATACGCAGTATTTT
CASSLDTQDTQYF
>-|TRBV7-9|TRBJ1-4|-
TGTGCCAGCAGCTTAGACTCGGGTAATGAAAAACTGTTTTTT
CASSLDSGNEKLFF
>-|TRBV6-5|TRBJ2-7|-
TGTGCCAGCAGTTACGCCAGGTGGACCTACGAGCAGTACTTC
CASSYARWTYEQYF